What follows is one T cell receptor beta chain and its context. CDR3 length equals 15 residues. The germline V gene has CDR1 MNHNS and CDR2 SASEGT. Trimming at V came to 5 bases and at J to 3 bases, leaving 5 bases not matched to a gene. This entry is derived from a study of shared clonotypes between healthy human individuals. The naive CD8 subset, CD45RO-negative cells positively selected for CCR7, excluded terminally differentiated effector memory CD45RA+ cells. The DNA input per sorted-subset replicate PCR was 200 ng, corresponding to 32,000 or so T cell genomes. Using immunoSEQ multiplex PCR, the repertoire was profiled, and TCRdb retains in-frame clones only, with some absent. The profile shows about 680,000 clones, approximately 90% of them singletons.

The sequenced material came from naive CD8+ T cells sorted from blood. This clonotype was sampled from a man aged 30-40 years in good health. This chain joins TRBV6-1 and TRBJ2-7; 12 bases map to TRBD2. CDR3 DNA: TGTGCCAGCAGTTCTAGCGGGAGGGCCCTCTACGAGCAGTACTTC. It encodes CASSSSGRALYEQYF.